This T cell receptor beta chain came from a study of T cell repertoires in cytomegalovirus infection. The wider study: In public TCR beta signatures, there were indications of both CMV infection and matching HLA type.

TCRdb analysed the reads with MiXCR anew, one entry per CDR3 protein. The table includes about 600,000 distinct CDR3 sequences, around 24% detected once. As to this clonotype: Its antigen is undetermined.

The CDR3 length is 15 residues. Germline loops: CDR1 MNHEY, CDR2 SVGEGT. V shed 5 bases, J shed 9 bases, and the junction held 12 bases outside the gene matches. Study outcomes and limitations: HLA-C-restricted CMV-specific TCR beta clonotypes prevailed in the ex vivo response. Cumulative public TCR beta family frequency identified carriers of CMV plus the relevant HLA.

The chain employs TRBV6-2 or TRBV6-3 and TRBJ2-1; 8 positions match TRBD2. The material sequenced was CD8+ T cells from PBMCs. This TCR was sampled from a human donor in good health (CMV status not recorded). Some clones in this sample may be carry-over from other donors' samples. The CDR3 reads CASSTYNRGGIEQFF. CDR3 DNA: TGTGCCAGCAGTACCTATAACCGGGGGGGAATTGAGCAGTTCTTC.